A single sample is the source of the 2 T cell receptor beta chains below, sequenced in a study of OX40 agonist ivuxolimab in advanced cancers. Sequencing used immunoSEQ multiplex PCR; TCRdb keeps in-frame clones, though not all of them. The table shows tens of thousands of clones, with roughly 85% occurring only once. Here the sequenced sample was CD4+ or CD8+ T cells sorted from blood, taken in a trial of the OX40 agonist ivuxolimab. Receptor source: an adult with an advanced solid tumor such as melanoma, head and neck, liver or kidney cancer.

The J gene is TRBJ2-7, the V gene TRBV11-1; the D gene is possibly TRBD1 (7 bases). The length of the CDR3 is 14 residues. V was trimmed by 1 base and J by 6 bases, leaving 13 bases between them. Germline CDR1 is SGHAT and CDR2 is FQDESV (reference sequence). The CDR3 DNA follows: TGTGCCAGCAGCTTAGACAGGGGAGGAGGCGAGCAGTACTTC. This gives the protein CASSLDRGGGEQYF.

The chain recombines TRBV7-9 with TRBJ2-7; D possibly corresponds to TRBD2 (5 bases). The CDR3 totals 15 residues. CDR1 SEHNR and CDR2 FQNEAQ come from the germline V gene (reference sequence). Deletions cut 5 bases from V and 5 bases from J, with 19 bases between. The CDR3 DNA is TGTGCCAGCAGCCCTAACCTACGGGAACTGAACGAGCAGTACTTC. Protein: CASSPNLRELNEQYF.